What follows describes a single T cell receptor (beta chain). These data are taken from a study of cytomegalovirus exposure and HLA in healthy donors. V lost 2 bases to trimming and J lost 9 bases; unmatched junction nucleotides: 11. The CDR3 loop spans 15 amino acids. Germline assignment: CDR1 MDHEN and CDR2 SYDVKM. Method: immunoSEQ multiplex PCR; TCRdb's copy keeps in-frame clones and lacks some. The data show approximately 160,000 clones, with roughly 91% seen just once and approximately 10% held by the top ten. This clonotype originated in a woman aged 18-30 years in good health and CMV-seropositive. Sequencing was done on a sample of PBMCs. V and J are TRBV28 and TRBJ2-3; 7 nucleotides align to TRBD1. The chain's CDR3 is CASSLTLITGATQYF. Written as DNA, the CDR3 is TGTGCCAGCAGTTTAACCCTAATTACAGGGGCGACGCAGTATTTT. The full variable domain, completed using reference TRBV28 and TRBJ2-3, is DVKVTQSSRYLVKRTGEKVFLECVQDMDHENMFWYRQDPGLGLRLIYFSYDVKMKEKGDIPEGYSVSREKKERFSLILESASTNQTSMYLCASSLTLITGATQYFGPGTRLTVL.